The 21 T cell receptor beta chains presented below share a single source sample, sequenced in a study of cytomegalovirus exposure and HLA in healthy donors. A multiplex PCR was run with 60 Vbeta primers and 13 Jbeta primers. Method: immunoSEQ multiplex PCR; TCRdb's copy keeps in-frame clones and lacks some. In the table there are around 85,000 clones, 80% of which are singletons. Material: PBMCs. These receptors were taken from a man in his fifties or sixties in good health and CMV-seropositive.

This clone came up a few times. The rearrangement uses TRBV25-1 and TRBJ2-1, with TRBD1 matching over 11 bases. The CDR3 runs 15 residues. From germline, CDR1 is MGHDK and CDR2 SYGVNS. V dropped 2 bases and J dropped 6; count of bases not matched to a gene: 3. The CDR3 nucleotides are TGTGCCAGCAGTGAAGGGACAGGGGGGTTCAATGAGCAGTTCTTC. Translation gives CASSEGTGGFNEQFF. Based on the CDR3 plus reference TRBV25-1 and TRBJ2-1, the full variable domain is EADIYQTPRYLVIGTGKKITLECSQTMGHDKMYWYQQDPGMELHLIHYSYGVNSTEKGDLSSESTVSRIRTEHFPLTLESARPSHTSQYLCASSEGTGGFNEQFFGPGTRLTVL.

The rearrangement links TRBV19 to TRBJ2-1, with TRBD2 matching 7 bases. This CDR3 spans 13 amino acids. Trimming took 5 bases from V and 4 from J; bases not matched to a gene: 2. Per the germline V gene, CDR1 is LNHDA and CDR2 is SQIVND (reference sequence). CDR3 sequence reads: CASSWGGYNEQFF. CDR3 bases: TGTGCCAGTAGTTGGGGGGGGTACAATGAGCAGTTCTTC. The whole variable domain, filled in from reference TRBV19 and TRBJ2-1, reads DGGITQSPKYLFRKEGQNVTLSCEQNLNHDAMYWYRQDPGQGLRLIYYSQIVNDFQKGDIAEGYSVSREKKESFPLTVTSAQKNPTAFYLCASSWGGYNEQFFGPGTRLTVL.

The chain links TRBV30 to TRBJ1-2; TRBD1 might be the D (5 bases). The CDR3 extends over 12 amino acids. V lost 4 bases and J lost 3, with 9 bases in between. Germline values: CDR1 GTSNPN, CDR2 SVGIG (reference sequence). CDR3 nucleotide sequence: TGTGCCTGGACCGGGGGTTACTATGGCTACACCTTC. This encodes CAWTGGYYGYTF.

The chain joins TRBV29-1 to TRBJ2-1; 9 nucleotides line up with TRBD2. The CDR3 loop spans 12 amino acids. Per the germline V gene, CDR1 is SQVTM and CDR2 is ANQGSEA. Trimming took 1 base from V and 14 from J; bases not matched to a gene: 6. Written as DNA, the CDR3 is TGCAGCGTTGAAGGTGGAAGGACTAGCGAGTTCTTC. This translates into CSVEGGRTSEFF.

The chain couples TRBV4-1 to TRBJ2-5, with 8 positions matching TRBD1. The CDR3 consists of 15 residues. Germline-derived CDR1 and CDR2 are MGHRA and YSYEKL. J lost 9 bases, V lost 1 base, and 10 bases had no gene match. The CDR3 DNA reads as TGCGCCAGCAGCCAAGGGCAGGGGGCGGAAGGGGCCCAGTACTTC. This sequence encodes CASSQGQGAEGAQYF.

The chain combines TRBV6-6 with TRBJ2-5; the match to TRBD1 covers 11 bases. The length of the CDR3 is 16 residues. The germline V gene encodes CDR1 MNHNY and CDR2 SVGAGI (reference sequence). V gave up 0 bases and J gave up 3 bases; unmatched junction bases: 3. This chain's CDR3 is CASSYSGQGAEETQYF. The CDR3 DNA sequence: TGTGCCAGCAGTTACTCCGGACAGGGGGCAGAAGAGACCCAGTACTTC.

This clone was picked up a small number of times. This chain uses TRBV25-1 with TRBJ1-1; D remains ambiguous. The germline V gene encodes CDR1 MGHDK and CDR2 SYGVNS. The CDR3 is 14 residues long. Trimming took off 6 bases at V and 1 base at J, with 12 bases between the two ends. CDR3 nucleotide sequence: TGTGCCAGCAGCGCATCCGGGAGGAACACTGAAGCTTTCTTT. This translates into CASSASGRNTEAFF.

V and J are TRBV11-2 and TRBJ1-1; the match to TRBD1 covers 8 bases. CDR1 SGHAT and CDR2 FQNNGV come from the germline V gene. The V segment lost 3 bases and the J segment 3 bases; nucleotides outside the gene matches: 9. This CDR3 comprises 16 residues. CDR3 nucleotide sequence: TGTGCCAGCAGCTTCGATGTGACAGGGGTAGACACTGAAGCTTTCTTT. The encoded protein is CASSFDVTGVDTEAFF.

This clone has only a few counts. The sample has other DNA sequences that encode this CDR3 too. J is TRBJ2-7 and V is TRBV7-9, with D unclear. CDR3 length: 15 residues. From germline, CDR1 is SEHNR and CDR2 FQNEAQ (reference sequence). Trimming shortened V by 4 bases and J by 1 base, and 14 bases separated the two germline ends. CDR3 residues: CASSSAAGRSYEQYF. The DNA of the CDR3 is TGTGCCAGCAGCTCGGCAGCTGGCAGGTCCTACGAGCAGTACTTC.

The rearrangement joins TRBV6-4 to TRBJ2-5; 7 nucleotides align to TRBD1. This CDR3 spans 14 amino acids. Germline V gene data show CDR1 as MRHNA and CDR2 as SNTAGT. The ends lost 6 bases at V and 4 bases at J; junction bases unmatched: 8. As DNA, the CDR3 is TGTGCCAGCAGCCCCACAGGGGAAGGAGAGACCCAGTACTTC. This codes for CASSPTGEGETQYF.

The chain has TRBV28 and TRBJ1-1; D is unresolved. This CDR3 is built from 11 residues. Germline-derived CDR1 and CDR2 are MDHEN and SYDVKM. V dropped 2 bases and J dropped 11 bases, with 9 bases sitting between them. CDR3 nucleotide sequence: TGTGCCAGCAGTTTAACACGCAGGGCTTTCTTT. Encoded protein: CASSLTRRAFF. Full variable domain (outside the CDR3, taken from reference TRBV28 and TRBJ1-1): DVKVTQSSRYLVKRTGEKVFLECVQDMDHENMFWYRQDPGLGLRLIYFSYDVKMKEKGDIPEGYSVSREKKERFSLILESASTNQTSMYLCASSLTRRAFFGQGTRLTVV.

The CDR3 is CSVDAGGAGGYTF. In DNA form, the CDR3 reads TGCAGCGTTGACGCAGGGGGCGCAGGGGGCTACACCTTC. This chain links TRBV29-1 with TRBJ1-2; 8 nucleotides agree with TRBD1. The CDR3 is made up of 13 amino acids. V shed 3 bases and J 8 bases; nucleotides not matched to a gene: 8. Germline-derived CDR1 and CDR2 are SQVTM and ANQGSEA.

The chain combines TRBV2 with TRBJ1-2; perhaps TRBD1 as D (6 bases). CDR1 is SNHLY, CDR2 FYNNEI, per germline. The CDR3 covers 16 residues. Trimming left V 8 bases short and J 4 bases short, with 23 bases between. The CDR3 sequence is CASGGGRPPVFYGYTF. CDR3 nucleotides: TGTGCCAGCGGGGGGGGGCGGCCCCCCGTTTTCTATGGCTACACCTTC.

The chain links TRBV10-3 to TRBJ1-3, with no clear D. Germline V gene sequence: CDR1 ENHRY, CDR2 SYGVKD. CDR3 length: 17 residues. V shed 5 bases and J shed 0 bases, with 17 bases lying between them. This CDR3 is CAISSWELRGSGNTIYF. The CDR3 DNA follows: TGTGCCATCAGTTCCTGGGAGCTTCGGGGCTCTGGAAACACCATATATTTT.

V gene TRBV7-9 combines with J gene TRBJ2-5; 7 bases align to TRBD1. This CDR3 spans 13 amino acids. The V gene's germline CDR1 is SEHNR and CDR2 FQNEAQ (reference sequence). Losses at the gene ends were 5 bases for V and 4 bases for J; bases not matched to a gene: 4. CDR3 sequence: CASSGRQGETQYF. The CDR3 nucleotides read TGTGCCAGCAGCGGAAGACAGGGAGAGACCCAGTACTTC.

The chain employs TRBV4-2 and TRBJ2-5, with 7 bases that match TRBD2. The V segment lost 1 base and the J segment 0 bases; nucleotides outside the gene matches: 11. This CDR3 is 18 amino acids long. Germline loops: CDR1 LGHNA, CDR2 YNFKEQ. CDR3 DNA: TGTGCCAGCAGCCAAGGCCGAGGGCACGGGGGGTACCAAGAGACCCAGTACTTC. This sequence encodes CASSQGRGHGGYQETQYF.

The genes are TRBV9 and TRBJ2-7; D not certain. This CDR3 spans 14 amino acids. V shed 4 bases and J shed 1 base, with 12 bases lying between them. Per germline, CDR1 SGDLS and CDR2 YYNGEE. CDR3 amino acids: CASSPLLGSYEQYF. CDR3 bases: TGTGCCAGCAGCCCGCTTCTCGGGTCCTACGAGCAGTACTTC. The variable domain in full, completed from reference TRBV9 and TRBJ2-7, reads DSGVTQTPKHLITATGQRVTLRCSPRSGDLSVYWYQQSLDQGLQFLIQYYNGEERAKGNILERFSAQQFPDLHSELNLSSLELGDSALYFCASSPLLGSYEQYFGPGTRLTVT.

The V gene is TRBV30, the J gene TRBJ1-3, with D unclear. Per the germline V gene, CDR1 is GTSNPN and CDR2 is SVGIG (reference sequence). The CDR3 is made up of 16 amino acids. The V end was cut by 4 bases, the J end by 0 bases, with 16 bases between. This CDR3 reads CAWTPLHGISGNTIYF. For the CDR3, the DNA is TGTGCCTGGACCCCTCTCCACGGGATCTCTGGAAACACCATATATTTT.

In DNA form, the CDR3 reads TGCGCCAGCAGCCCGGCGGGACAGTACAATGAGCAGTTCTTC. Its translation is CASSPAGQYNEQFF. The chain links TRBV4-1 to TRBJ2-1; maybe TRBD1 (7 bases). Germline V gives CDR1 MGHRA, CDR2 YSYEKL. The CDR3 loop spans 14 amino acids. Trimming removed 4 bases at V and 4 bases at J, with 11 bases between.

The chain recombines TRBV11-2 with TRBJ2-3; TRBD1 matches at 8 bases. The CDR3 covers 14 residues. Germline CDR1 SGHAT, CDR2 FQNNGV. The J segment lost 1 base and the V segment lost 6 bases, leaving 3 bases of the junction unmatched. CDR3 region: CASRTGVGTDTQYF. The CDR3 DNA reads as TGTGCCAGCAGGACAGGGGTAGGCACAGATACGCAGTATTTT.

The chain has TRBV27 and TRBJ2-4; TRBD2 might be the D (5 bases). Germline V gives CDR1 MNHEY, CDR2 SMNVEV (reference sequence). Trimming took off 3 bases at V and 0 bases at J, with 12 bases between the two ends. CDR3 length equals 16 residues. CDR3 bases: TGTGCCAGCAGTTTTGGGAGTTCCTTAGCCAAAAACATTCAGTACTTC. It is translated as CASSFGSSLAKNIQYF.